A selection of T cell receptor beta chains follows, all from one sample in a study of early T cells in non-severe SARS-CoV-2 infection. TCRdb re-called the 5' RACE reads with MiXCR, one entry per CDR3 protein. Of about 130,000 distinct CDR3 sequences listed, 15% are singletons. Sequencing used whole blood. The receptors originated from an adult who was a healthcare worker with PCR-confirmed SARS-CoV-2 infection or an uninfected control (not recorded which). Each CDR3 is given with its conserved first and last residue. The D gene is left open where the match is weak. Part of the rows lack a size; the others show once, few, many or a class for expanded clones.

CDR3: CANSPWNTEAFF
DNA: TGTGCCAACAGCCCTTGGAACACTGAAGCTTTCTTT
size: .
V: TRBV7-9
J: TRBJ1-1
D: .

CDR3: CASSQGSTSARGEKLFF
DNA: TGCGCCAGCAGCCAAGGGTCCACCTCCGCCAGGGGGGAAAAACTGTTTTTT
size: few
V: TRBV4-1
J: TRBJ1-4
D: TRBD1

CDR3: CASSRSGNDGYTF
DNA: TGCGCCAGCAGCCGATCAGGGAATGACGGCTACACCTTC
size: few
V: TRBV4-1
J: TRBJ1-2
D: .

CDR3: CASSRDTRVPDAFF
DNA: TGTGCCAGCAGCCGGGACACCCGGGTTCCTGACGCTTTCTTT
size: .
V: TRBV27
J: TRBJ1-1
D: .

CDR3: CASSLISSGGLVGELFF
DNA: TGTGCCAGCAGCTTAATTTCTAGCGGGGGACTAGTTGGGGAGCTGTTTTTT
size: few
V: TRBV11-2
J: TRBJ2-2
D: TRBD2

CDR3: CASSLGQGPPNEQYF
DNA: TGTGCCAGCAGCTTGGGACAGGGGCCCCCCAACGAGCAGTACTTC
size: .
V: TRBV7-8
J: TRBJ2-7
D: TRBD1

CDR3: CSAHRGGNTEAFF
DNA: TGCAGTGCTCACAGGGGTGGGAACACTGAAGCTTTCTTT
size: .
V: TRBV20-1
J: TRBJ1-1
D: TRBD1

CDR3: CASSPTGGPADTQYF
DNA: TGTGCCAGCAGCCCAACGGGGGGGCCGGCAGATACGCAGTATTTT
size: .
V: TRBV7-2
J: TRBJ2-3
D: TRBD2

CDR3: CSVQTSGYNEQFF
DNA: TGCAGCGTTCAGACTAGCGGATACAATGAGCAGTTCTTC
size: .
V: TRBV29-1
J: TRBJ2-1
D: TRBD2

CDR3: CAISVGTETEQYF
DNA: TGTGCCATCAGTGTGGGGACAGAGACCGAGCAGTACTTC
size: .
V: TRBV10-3
J: TRBJ2-7
D: TRBD1

CDR3: CAIATGGNYEQYF
DNA: TGTGCCATCGCGACAGGGGGCAACTACGAGCAGTACTTC
size: .
V: TRBV30
J: TRBJ2-7
D: TRBD1

CDR3: CASSELLHGYTF
DNA: TGTGCCAGCAGTGAGCTCCTCCATGGCTACACCTTC
size: .
V: TRBV2
J: TRBJ1-2
D: .

CDR3: CASSYAQYSNQPQHF
DNA: TGTGCCAGCAGTTATGCACAGTATAGCAATCAGCCCCAGCATTTT
size: .
V: TRBV6-2/TRBV6-3
J: TRBJ1-5
D: .